One sample yielded the 14 T cell receptor beta chains listed below, sequenced in a study of blood T cell repertoires in COVID-19. Some clones are missing from TCRdb's copy, which holds only in-frame ones; the method was immunoSEQ multiplex PCR. The sample holds some 360,000 clones; around nine tenths are singletons and the top ten take around 0.92%. The sample taken for sequencing was PBMCs or T cells enriched from blood (not recorded which). The receptor set was obtained from a woman aged 30 to 39 who had been exposed to COVID-19.

V and J are TRBV18 and TRBJ2-1; possibly TRBD2 for D (5 bases). The CDR3 has 15 amino acids. Trimming pared 3 bases from V and 3 bases from J, leaving 12 bases between. Germline V gene data show CDR1 as KGHSH and CDR2 as LQKENI. The DNA for the CDR3 is TGTGCCAGCTCACCGGGAGAGTTGGTCTACAATGAGCAGTTCTTC. Protein product: CASSPGELVYNEQFF.

The chain combines TRBV6-2 or TRBV6-3 with TRBJ2-7; TRBD1 matches 7 bases. The trim removed 0 bases at V and 3 bases at J, leaving 8 bases unmatched. CDR3 length equals 16 residues. CDR1 and CDR2 (germline): MNHEY, SVGEGT. The CDR3 here is CASSYSIDRANYEQYF. The CDR3 coding sequence is TGTGCCAGCAGTTACTCGATTGACAGGGCAAACTACGAGCAGTACTTC.

This clone was observed a handful of times. The chain links TRBV2 to TRBJ2-7; 8 bases agree with TRBD2. The junction had 12 bases not matched to a gene; V was cut back by 2 bases and J by 6 bases. This CDR3 comprises 16 residues. CDR1 and CDR2 (germline): SNHLY, FYNNEI. CDR3 in amino acids: CASSESLRSGKVEQYF. The CDR3 nucleotides are TGTGCCAGCAGTGAAAGTCTCCGTAGCGGGAAGGTCGAGCAGTACTTC.

The chain is built from TRBV6-5 and TRBJ2-1; 7 bases match TRBD2. Germline loops: CDR1 MNHEY, CDR2 SVGAGI. V lost 11 bases and J lost 8; bases outside the gene matches: 15. CDR3 length: 14 residues. CDR3 region: CASYSPGGLYEQFF. The CDR3 DNA is TGTGCCTCCTACTCGCCGGGAGGACTCTATGAGCAGTTCTTC.

This clone has more than one count but fewer than ten. The chain employs TRBV7-2 and TRBJ2-1; D may be TRBD2 (6 bases). The ends were cut back, 8 bases at V and 2 bases at J, with 16 bases in the middle. In germline, CDR1 is SGHTA, CDR2 FQGNSA. The CDR3 is 15 amino acids. CDR3 nucleotides: TGTGCCAGCGCAGTCTCGGCGGGAACCTACAATGAGCAGTTCTTC. It yields the protein CASAVSAGTYNEQFF.

The chain employs TRBV5-1 and TRBJ1-5; 8 positions agree with TRBD1. CDR3 length: 16 amino acids. The germline CDR1 and CDR2 sequences are SGHRS and YFSETQ. Trimming cost V 0 bases and J 5 bases; bases outside gene matches: 7. The DNA of the CDR3 is TGCGCCAGCAGCTTGGAGGCAGGGGGCGGGGATCAGCCCCAGCATTTT. This codes for CASSLEAGGGDQPQHF.

The rearrangement links TRBV28 to TRBJ2-2, with D unresolved. The germline gives CDR1 MDHEN, CDR2 SYDVKM. The CDR3 extends over 16 amino acids. Trimming stripped 0 bases from V and 4 bases from J, with 12 bases between. This chain's CDR3 is CASSLWNRTSTGELFF. The DNA for the CDR3 is TGTGCCAGCAGTTTATGGAACAGAACCAGCACCGGGGAGCTGTTTTTT. The whole variable domain, filled in from reference TRBV28 and TRBJ2-2, reads DVKVTQSSRYLVKRTGEKVFLECVQDMDHENMFWYRQDPGLGLRLIYFSYDVKMKEKGDIPEGYSVSREKKERFSLILESASTNQTSMYLCASSLWNRTSTGELFFGEGSRLTVL.

This sequence joins TRBV29-1 and TRBJ1-2, with 10 nucleotides matching TRBD1. The germline gives CDR1 SQVTM, CDR2 ANQGSEA. CDR3 size: 16 residues. Losses at the gene ends were 5 bases for V and 4 bases for J; bases not matched to a gene: 13. The CDR3 DNA reads TGCAGCGTTCCGACGGGACAGGGGTTGCAAGGCTATGGCTACACCTTC. This sequence encodes CSVPTGQGLQGYGYTF.

V is TRBV19 and J is TRBJ2-1; tentative D call: TRBD1 (5 bases). The germline V gene has CDR1 LNHDA and CDR2 SQIVND (reference sequence). V was pared by 6 bases and J by 0 bases, with 12 bases between. The CDR3 covers 15 residues. The CDR3 DNA is TGTGCCAGTAGCCCCAGGGAAAGCTCCTACAATGAGCAGTTCTTC. Its translation is CASSPRESSYNEQFF.

This chain links TRBV2 with TRBJ1-6; maybe TRBD1 (6 bases). Trimming took 5 bases from V and 7 from J, leaving 18 bases between them. The CDR3 is 16 amino acids. Looked up from germline, CDR1 is SNHLY and CDR2 is FYNNEI. DNA for the CDR3: TGTGCCAGCAGTCCCCCGCGGCCAGGGGTAAATTCACCCCTCCACTTT. Translated: CASSPPRPGVNSPLHF.

CDR3 in amino acids: CASSLFPRDTEAFF. In DNA form, the CDR3 reads TGTGCCAGCAGTTTATTCCCGAGGGACACTGAAGCTTTCTTT. This chain uses TRBV27 with TRBJ1-1; the D is unclear. V shed 1 base and J shed 3 bases, with 9 bases lying between them. Germline values: CDR1 MNHEY, CDR2 SMNVEV (reference sequence). The CDR3 extends over 14 amino acids.

This clone came up once. This sequence joins TRBV6-5 and TRBJ2-2, with 8 bases identical to TRBD1. The germline gives CDR1 MNHEY, CDR2 SVGAGI. J gave up 0 bases and V 6 bases, and 3 bases lay outside the gene matches. This CDR3 has 15 residues. CDR3 coding DNA: TGTGCCAGCAGAAGACAGGGGTCGAACACCGGGGAGCTGTTTTTT. This codes for CASRRQGSNTGELFF.

This chain joins TRBV10-1 and TRBJ2-1; 10 bases fit TRBD2. This CDR3 has 16 residues. Germline assignment: CDR1 WNHNN and CDR2 SYGVQD (reference sequence). Trimming removed 0 bases from V and 8 bases from J; junction bases left unmatched: 7. The CDR3, as DNA: TGCGCCAGCAGTGAGTCTTACGGGACTAGCGCGGATGAGCAGTTCTTC. Its protein is CASSESYGTSADEQFF.

The chain links TRBV18 to TRBJ2-1; TRBD1 might be the D (7 bases). There are 15 residues in the CDR3. V was clipped by 5 bases and J by 0 bases, with 11 bases between them. In germline, CDR1 is KGHSH, CDR2 LQKENI. The CDR3 region is CASSAGQSSYNEQFF. The DNA of the CDR3 is TGTGCCAGCTCAGCGGGACAGAGCTCCTACAATGAGCAGTTCTTC. The full variable domain, its missing parts supplied by reference TRBV18 and TRBJ2-1, is NAGVMQNPRHLVRRRGQEARLRCSPMKGHSHVYWYRQLPEEGLKFMVYLQKENIIDESGMPKERFSAEFPKEGPSILRIQQVVRGDSAAYFCASSAGQSSYNEQFFGPGTRLTVL.